The present T cell receptor (beta chain) was sequenced within a study of a mutant IDH1 vaccine in newly diagnosed glioma. The sample holds one count of this clone. Its antigen is as yet unknown. This CDR3 comprises 15 residues. Germline V gives CDR1 SGDLS, CDR2 YYNGEE. The V gene lost 0 bases and the J gene lost 1 base, with 10 bases spanning the gap. Time point specified: week 11, during vaccination. Alongside topical imiquimod, each dose of vaccine comprised 300 ug of mutant IDH1 20-mer peptide. Measured with immunoSEQ multiplex PCR; TCRdb has only the in-frame clones, and not every one. This table holds 55,000 to 65,000 clones, 80% found once.

V usage is TRBV9 and J usage is TRBJ2-5; maybe TRBD1 (5 bases). The source material was PBMCs, sampled from a glioma patient whose treatment included an IDH1 peptide vaccine. The sequence was collected from a man over 45 with glioma. CDR3: CASSVAPRGQETQYF. As DNA, the CDR3 is TGTGCCAGCAGCGTAGCCCCAAGGGGCCAAGAGACCCAGTACTTC.